The sequence of this TCR beta chain was determined in a study of T cell responses to AZD1222 COVID-19 vaccine. Study observations and caveats: Samples come after the peak T cell response, not at day 14.

Sequencing used immunoSEQ multiplex PCR; TCRdb keeps in-frame clones, though not all of them. The sample lists approximately 110,000 clones; 92% were seen once. About this clone: No antigen is known for it.

The CDR3 extends over 16 amino acids. V was pared by 3 bases and J by 4 bases, with 9 bases of the junction left unmatched. Germline V gene lookup returns CDR1 SGDLS and CDR2 YYNGEE. The sample in question was peripheral blood, obtained on day 0 of AZD1222 vaccination. V usage is TRBV9 and J usage is TRBJ2-3; TRBD1 aligns across 9 bases. The TCR comes from an adult in good health. The CDR3 loop reads CASSDSGTGRPDTQYF. The CDR3 DNA follows: TGTGCCAGCAGCGACTCGGGGACAGGGAGACCAGATACGCAGTATTTT.